This T cell receptor beta chain was observed in a study of blood T cell repertoires in COVID-19. As originally analysed: Researchers report that nucleated cell counts were estimated from reference gene primer amplification. TCRdb keeps only in-frame clones here, not all; method: immunoSEQ multiplex PCR. Clone size and the V and J calls come from that table; the DNA yielded D and trimming. The data show 150,000 to 200,000 clones, about 88% seen once. This CDR3 contains 16 residues. The germline V gene encodes CDR1 MNHEY and CDR2 SMNVEV (reference sequence). V trimming: 1 base; J trimming: 5 bases; junction bases outside the gene matches: 7.

Sequencing input: peripheral blood. The TCR sequence derives from a man between 65 and 85 years old with active or convalescent COVID-19. The chain has TRBV27 and TRBJ2-7; 11 positions agree with TRBD2. In nucleotides, the CDR3 is TGTGCCAGCAGTTTATGGCTAGCGGGGGGATTACACGAGCAGTACTTC. As protein: CASSLWLAGGLHEQYF.